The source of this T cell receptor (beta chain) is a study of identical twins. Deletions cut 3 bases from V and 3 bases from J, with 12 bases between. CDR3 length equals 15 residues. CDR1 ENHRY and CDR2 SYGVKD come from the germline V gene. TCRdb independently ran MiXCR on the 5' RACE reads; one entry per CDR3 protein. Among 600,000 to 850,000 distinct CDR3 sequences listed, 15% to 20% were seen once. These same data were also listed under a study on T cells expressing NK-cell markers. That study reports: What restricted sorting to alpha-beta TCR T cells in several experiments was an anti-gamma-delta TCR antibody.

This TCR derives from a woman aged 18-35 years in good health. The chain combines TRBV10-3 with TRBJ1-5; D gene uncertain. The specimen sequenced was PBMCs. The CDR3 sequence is CAISEASLANQPQHF. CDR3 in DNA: TGTGCCATCAGTGAAGCCAGCCTAGCCAATCAGCCCCAGCATTTT.